This TCR beta chain was profiled in a study of cytomegalovirus exposure and HLA in healthy donors. General study findings and limits: Prediction of most subjects' HLA-A and HLA-B alleles by TCR beta sequences was reportedly accurate. A later analysis found that most CMV-associated TCR beta chains appeared HLA-restricted. Some segments of the V type, notably TRBV6-2 and TRBV6-3, were excluded as indistinguishable.

The PCR had 60 Vbeta and 13 Jbeta primers. The protocol was immunoSEQ multiplex PCR, while the TCRdb copy is restricted to in-frame clones and leaves out a portion. Its listing shows some 39,000 clones. As concerns this clone: What it binds is unknown.

This CDR3 spans 16 amino acids. The germline V and J ends were trimmed by 5 bases and 7 bases, with 18 bases remaining between them. The germline gives CDR1 SEHNR, CDR2 FQNEAQ (reference sequence). Material: PBMCs. The clonotype originates from a woman in her twenties or thirties in good health and CMV-seropositive. The chain joins TRBV7-9 to TRBJ1-6; D unclear. The CDR3 protein is CASSPGDLQRNSPLHF. CDR3 DNA: TGTGCCAGCAGCCCCGGTGACCTTCAGCGGAATTCACCCCTCCACTTT.